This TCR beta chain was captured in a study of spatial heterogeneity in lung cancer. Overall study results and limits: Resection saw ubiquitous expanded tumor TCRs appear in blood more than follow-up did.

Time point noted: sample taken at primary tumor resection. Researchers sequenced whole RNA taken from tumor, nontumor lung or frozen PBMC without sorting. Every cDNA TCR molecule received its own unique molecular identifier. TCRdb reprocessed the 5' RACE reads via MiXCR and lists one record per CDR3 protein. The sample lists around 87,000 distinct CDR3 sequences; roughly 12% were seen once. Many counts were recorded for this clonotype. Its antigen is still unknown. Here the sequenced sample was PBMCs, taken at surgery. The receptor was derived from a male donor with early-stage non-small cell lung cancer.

CDR3 sequence (DNA): TGTGCCAGCAGCATAGGGACTAGCGGGAGTGCGAACATTCAGTACTTC. Protein product: CASSIGTSGSANIQYF. The V call is TRBV27, the J call TRBJ2-4, with 14 nucleotides matching TRBD2. The V segment lost 6 bases and the J segment 7 bases; nucleotides outside the gene matches: 8. Looked up from germline, CDR1 is MNHEY and CDR2 is SMNVEV (reference sequence). The CDR3 is 16 residues long.